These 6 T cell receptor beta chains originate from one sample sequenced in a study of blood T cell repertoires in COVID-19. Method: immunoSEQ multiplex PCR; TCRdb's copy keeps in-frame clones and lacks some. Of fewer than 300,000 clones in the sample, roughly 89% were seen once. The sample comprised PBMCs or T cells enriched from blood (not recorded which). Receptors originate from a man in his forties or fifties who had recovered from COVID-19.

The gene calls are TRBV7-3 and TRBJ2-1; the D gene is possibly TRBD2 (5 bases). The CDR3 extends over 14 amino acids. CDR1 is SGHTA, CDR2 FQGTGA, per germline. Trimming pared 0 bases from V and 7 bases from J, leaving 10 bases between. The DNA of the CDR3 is TGTGCCAGCAGCTTAACTTTAAGCGGTAATGAGCAGTTCTTC. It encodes CASSLTLSGNEQFF.

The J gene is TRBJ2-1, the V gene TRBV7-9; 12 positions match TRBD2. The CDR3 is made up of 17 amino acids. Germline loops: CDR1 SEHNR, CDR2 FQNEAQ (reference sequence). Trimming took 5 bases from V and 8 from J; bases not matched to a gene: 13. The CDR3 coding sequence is TGTGCCAGCAGCCCCCGACTAGCGGGAGAGTCTAGTGATGAGCAGTTCTTC. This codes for CASSPRLAGESSDEQFF.

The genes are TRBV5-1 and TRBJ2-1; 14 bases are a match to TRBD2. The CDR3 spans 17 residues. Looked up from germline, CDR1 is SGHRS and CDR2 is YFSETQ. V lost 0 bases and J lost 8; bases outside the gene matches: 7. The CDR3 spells CASSLGTSGRMVDEQFF. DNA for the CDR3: TGCGCCAGCAGCTTGGGGACTAGCGGGAGGATGGTAGATGAGCAGTTCTTC.

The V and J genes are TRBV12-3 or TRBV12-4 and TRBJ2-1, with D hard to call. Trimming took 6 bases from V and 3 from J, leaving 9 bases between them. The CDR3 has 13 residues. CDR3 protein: CASRAHGYNEQFF. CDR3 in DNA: TGTGCCAGCAGGGCCCATGGCTACAATGAGCAGTTCTTC.

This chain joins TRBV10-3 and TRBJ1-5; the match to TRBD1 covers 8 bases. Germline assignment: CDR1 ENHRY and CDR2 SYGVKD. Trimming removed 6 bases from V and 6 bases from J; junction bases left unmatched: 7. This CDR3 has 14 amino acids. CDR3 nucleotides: TGTGCCATCAGAGAAGGACAGGGCGGTCAGCCCCAGCATTTT. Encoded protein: CAIREGQGGQPQHF.

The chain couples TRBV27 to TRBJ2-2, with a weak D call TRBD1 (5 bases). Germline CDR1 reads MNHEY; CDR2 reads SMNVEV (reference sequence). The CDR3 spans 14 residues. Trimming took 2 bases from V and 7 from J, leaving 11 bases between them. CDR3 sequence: CASSLQGWGGELFF. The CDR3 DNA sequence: TGTGCCAGCAGTTTACAGGGATGGGGCGGGGAGCTGTTTTTT.